A single sample gave rise to the 29 T cell receptor beta chains below, sequenced in a study of breast tumors, draining lymph nodes, adjacent tissues. One entry per CDR3 protein results from TCRdb running MiXCR on the multiplex PCR reads. The sample consists of approximately 200,000 distinct CDR3 sequences, roughly 29% of them appearing once. Samples came from axillary lymph nodes draining the breast cancer. The sample was axillary lymph node tissue. Receptor source: a female donor with breast cancer. Some clones in this sample may be carry-over from other donors' samples.

The gene calls are TRBV7-2 and TRBJ2-3; D not certain. Germline CDR1 is SGHTA and CDR2 is FQGNSA. Trimming removed 5 bases from V and 7 bases from J, with 10 bases in between. CDR3 length: 12 amino acids. The CDR3 sequence is CASSPQRNTQYF. The CDR3 region has the DNA TGTGCCAGCAGCCCTCAGAGGAATACGCAGTATTTT.

This clonotype was found many times. This chain connects TRBV7-3 to TRBJ2-7; the match to TRBD1 covers 8 bases. This CDR3 contains 15 residues. V was clipped by 1 base and J by 6 bases; unmatched bases: 8. Germline V gene data show CDR1 as SGHTA and CDR2 as FQGTGA. The CDR3 here is CASSLRAGGGSEQYF. As DNA, the CDR3 is TGTGCCAGCAGCTTAAGGGCAGGGGGCGGGTCCGAGCAGTACTTC. The full variable domain, its missing parts supplied by reference TRBV7-3 and TRBJ2-7, is GAGVSQTPSNKVTEKGKYVELRCDPISGHTALYWYRQSLGQGPEFLIYFQGTGAADDSGLPNDRFFAVRPEGSVSTLKIQRTERGDSAVYLCASSLRAGGGSEQYFGPGTRLTVT.

This clonotype was detected ten times or more. This sequence joins TRBV10-3 and TRBJ2-3; 8 bases are a match to TRBD1. Germline CDR1 reads ENHRY; CDR2 reads SYGVKD. The junction had 11 bases not matched to a gene; V was cut back by 10 bases and J by 2 bases. The CDR3 extends over 15 amino acids. The CDR3 DNA is TGTGCCACCGGGGTCGGACAGGGCAACACAGATACGCAGTATTTT. The encoded protein is CATGVGQGNTDTQYF.

This clonotype was counted at least ten times. This chain links TRBV11-2 with TRBJ1-5; no firm D call. Germline-derived CDR1 and CDR2 are SGHAT and FQNNGV. The CDR3 has 14 residues. Trimming cost V 4 bases and J 0 bases, with 7 bases left between them. DNA of the CDR3: TGTGCCAGCAGCTCCTCCAATAGCAATCAGCCCCAGCATTTT. Translated, it gives CASSSSNSNQPQHF.

For this clonotype: A much more abundant neighbour one base away suggests this may be a read error. The CDR3 does not close with the conserved phenylalanine or tryptophan, likely indicating a read error. The V gene is TRBV6-6, the J gene TRBJ2-7; D remains ambiguous. V lost 5 bases, J lost 6 bases, and 23 bases lay in between. The CDR3 totals 16 residues. CDR1 is MNHNY and CDR2 is SVGAGI in the germline V gene (reference sequence). DNA for the CDR3: TGTGCCAGCAGTCTTCGGCAGATGGCACCCGGCGGCGAGCAGTACTTA. Its protein product is CASSLRQMAPGGEQYL.

This clonotype occurred many times. V gene TRBV12-3 or TRBV12-4 combines with J gene TRBJ2-5; no clear D. V was pared by 0 bases and J by 5 bases, with 7 bases between. The CDR3 loop spans 13 amino acids. CDR3 amino acids: CASSLAGAETQYF. CDR3 coding DNA: TGTGCCAGCAGTTTAGCCGGAGCGGAGACCCAGTACTTC.

This clonotype showed up just a few times. With a much larger clone just one base away, this may be a read error. No conserved phenylalanine or tryptophan ends this CDR3, so it is likely a read error. V is TRBV9 and J is TRBJ1-2; D uncertain. In germline, CDR1 is SGDLS, CDR2 YYNGEE. The ends were cut back, 4 bases at V and 9 bases at J, with 16 bases in the middle. CDR3 length: 13 amino acids. CDR3 sequence: CASSHRAPRSYTS. The CDR3 DNA sequence: TGTGCCAGCAGCCACCGGGCCCCTCGAAGCTACACCTCC.

In this sample, this clonotype turned up many times. The rearrangement joins TRBV5-1 to TRBJ1-5; D may be TRBD1 (6 bases). Germline CDR1 SGHRS, CDR2 YFSETQ. V shed 4 bases and J shed 0 bases, with 8 bases lying between them. The CDR3 spans 14 residues. In nucleotides, the CDR3 is TGCGCCAGCAGCCAGGACAGTAGCAATCAGCCCCAGCATTTT. Encoded protein: CASSQDSSNQPQHF.

This clonotype was counted at least ten times. The V and J genes are TRBV4-1 and TRBJ2-2; weak D call: TRBD1 (6 bases). Trimming took off 0 bases at V and 4 bases at J, with 15 bases between the two ends. The V gene's germline CDR1 is MGHRA and CDR2 YSYEKL. This CDR3 comprises 17 residues. The CDR3 here is CASSQEKGQGFTGELFF. The CDR3, as DNA: TGCGCCAGCAGCCAAGAAAAGGGGCAGGGGTTCACCGGGGAGCTGTTTTTT.

Ten or more counts support this clonotype. This sequence joins TRBV2 and TRBJ1-2, with D perhaps TRBD1 (5 bases). V gave up 4 bases and J gave up 3 bases, with 9 bases separating them. This CDR3 spans 13 amino acids. Per the germline V gene, CDR1 is SNHLY and CDR2 is FYNNEI. The CDR3 nucleotides are TGTGCCAGCAGTGGACAGCAGGACTATGGCTACACCTTC. It yields the protein CASSGQQDYGYTF.

The chain recombines TRBV7-3 with TRBJ1-1, with 8 bases lining up with TRBD1. Per germline, CDR1 SGHTA and CDR2 FQGTGA. The CDR3 length is 14 residues. V gave up 5 bases and J gave up 1 base; unmatched junction bases: 3. The CDR3 nucleotides are TGTGCCAGCAGCGCAGGACAGGGGAACACTGAAGCTTTCTTT. It encodes CASSAGQGNTEAFF.

This clonotype has at least ten counts. The chain recombines TRBV10-3 with TRBJ1-5; 10 bases are shared with TRBD1. Germline-derived CDR1 and CDR2 are ENHRY and SYGVKD. Trimming removed 3 bases from V and 5 bases from J; junction bases left unmatched: 7. This CDR3 is built from 16 residues. This CDR3 reads CAISDRTGGGHQPQHF. The CDR3 nucleotides are TGTGCCATCAGTGATCGGACAGGGGGTGGCCATCAGCCCCAGCATTTT.

This clonotype was recorded many times. This chain links TRBV9 with TRBJ1-2, with unresolved D. CDR1 is SGDLS and CDR2 is YYNGEE in the germline V gene. CDR3 length: 12 amino acids. The V end lost 4 bases, the J end lost 4 bases, and 8 bases lay between the germline ends. DNA for the CDR3: TGTGCCAGCAGCATCGACTCCTATGGCTACACCTTC. Translation gives CASSIDSYGYTF.

This clonotype showed up many times. The CDR3 is CASSFGTWDRDRVTGELFF. CDR3 bases: TGTGCCAGCAGCTTTGGGACCTGGGACCGGGACAGGGTCACCGGGGAGCTGTTTTTT. The chain joins TRBV7-9 to TRBJ2-2; 9 bases agree with TRBD1. Per germline, CDR1 SEHNR and CDR2 FQNEAQ (reference sequence). The CDR3 has 19 amino acids. V was pared by 3 bases and J by 4 bases, with 15 bases of the junction left unmatched.

The sample holds many counts of this clonotype. An end of the junction does not agree with germline; a read error may underlie this. This chain connects TRBV19 to TRBJ2-7; perhaps TRBD1 as D (5 bases). The germline CDR1 and CDR2 sequences are LNHDA and SQIVND (reference sequence). The CDR3 is made up of 17 amino acids. The CDR3 sequence: CASRIDSSPFTTAEQYF. CDR3 in DNA: TGTGCCAGTAGAATAGACAGTTCCCCGTTCACTACGGCCGAGCAGTACTTC.

This clonotype was detected ten times or more. The chain joins TRBV18 to TRBJ2-7, with a weak D call TRBD1 (5 bases). This CDR3 has 12 residues. V lost 2 bases, J lost 4 bases, and 6 bases lay in between. Germline V gives CDR1 KGHSH, CDR2 LQKENI. This CDR3 is CASSPGAYEQYF. The CDR3 DNA sequence: TGTGCCAGCTCACCAGGGGCATACGAGCAGTACTTC.

This clonotype was recorded at least ten times. The genes are TRBV19 and TRBJ2-1; unclear D gene. V shed 1 base and J shed 0 bases, with 10 bases lying between them. The length of the CDR3 is 16 residues. In germline, CDR1 is LNHDA, CDR2 SQIVND (reference sequence). This chain's CDR3 is CASSIAGLSSYNEQFF. CDR3 nucleotides: TGTGCCAGTAGTATAGCCGGCTTAAGCTCCTACAATGAGCAGTTCTTC. The whole variable domain, remainder taken from reference TRBV19 and TRBJ2-1, is DGGITQSPKYLFRKEGQNVTLSCEQNLNHDAMYWYRQDPGQGLRLIYYSQIVNDFQKGDIAEGYSVSREKKESFPLTVTSAQKNPTAFYLCASSIAGLSSYNEQFFGPGTRLTVL.

V and J are TRBV28 and TRBJ2-3; 7 positions match TRBD2. With V trimmed by 3 bases and J by 1 base, 4 bases remained unmatched. The CDR3 covers 15 residues. Germline V gene data show CDR1 as MDHEN and CDR2 as SYDVKM. In DNA, the CDR3 is TGTGCCAGCAGTTTGTGGGAGGGCGGCACAGATACGCAGTATTTT. It specifies CASSLWEGGTDTQYF.

The sample holds many counts of this clonotype. This chain connects TRBV5-1 to TRBJ1-2, with a weak D call TRBD1 (5 bases). This CDR3 has 15 amino acids. V was shortened by 2 bases and J by 1 base, with 12 bases between the two germline ends. The germline V gene encodes CDR1 SGHRS and CDR2 YFSETQ. CDR3 amino acids: CASSLSGGDNYGYTF. CDR3 in DNA: TGCGCCAGCAGCTTATCCGGGGGGGATAACTATGGCTACACCTTC. Together with reference TRBV5-1 and TRBJ1-2, the CDR3 gives the full variable domain: KAGVTQTPRYLIKTRGQQVTLSCSPISGHRSVSWYQQTPGQGLQFLFEYFSETQRNKGNFPGRFSGRQFSNSRSEMNVSTLELGDSALYLCASSLSGGDNYGYTFGSGTRLTVV.

This clonotype was counted between two and nine times. This sequence may be a read error, since a much larger clone differs from it by one base. This chain links TRBV5-1 with TRBJ1-2; no firm D call. CDR3 length: 13 amino acids. CDR1 and CDR2 (germline): SGHRS, YFSETQ. The CDR3 sequence is CASNLDDNYGYTF. CDR3 DNA sequence: TGCGCCAGCAACTTGGACGACAACTATGGCTACACCTTC.

This clonotype was counted ten times or more. DNA of the CDR3: TGTGCCAGCAGTGCGTTTTCTGGACGGGGCGGGGAGCTGTTTTTT. Translating it yields CASSAFSGRGGELFF. The genes are TRBV2 and TRBJ2-2; D is possibly TRBD2 (5 bases). Germline V CDR1 and CDR2: SNHLY, FYNNEI. This CDR3 is 15 amino acids long. V lost 4 bases, J lost 7 bases, and 16 bases lay in between.

This clonotype was seen at least ten times. V gene TRBV6-1 combines with J gene TRBJ1-2; D gene ambiguous. Trimming cost V 0 bases and J 14 bases, with 13 bases left between them. This CDR3 comprises 12 residues. Germline-derived CDR1 and CDR2 are MNHNS and SASEGT. CDR3 loop: CASSEANRGTTF. The CDR3 DNA is TGTGCCAGCAGTGAAGCAAATCGGGGTACAACCTTC.

V usage is TRBV9 and J usage is TRBJ1-1; 7 nucleotides agree with TRBD1. The CDR3 covers 14 residues. After removal of 3 bases from V and 2 bases from J, the junction contained 4 bases not matched to a gene. Germline CDR1 is SGDLS and CDR2 is YYNGEE. CDR3 residues: CASSEYRGNTEAFF. The CDR3 DNA reads as TGTGCCAGCAGCGAATACAGGGGAAACACTGAAGCTTTCTTT.

To note about this clonotype: This may be a read error, as it is one base from a much larger clone. The gene calls are TRBV20-1 and TRBJ1-2, with a tentative D call TRBD1 (5 bases). Between the trimmed V and J ends, which lost 0 bases and 4 bases, there was a span of 12 bases. The length of the CDR3 is 14 residues. In germline, CDR1 is DFQATT, CDR2 SNEGSKA (reference sequence). DNA for the CDR3: TGCAGTGCTAGAGAACAAGCGGGGCCCTATGGCTACACCTTC. It yields the protein CSAREQAGPYGYTF.

This clonotype has ten or more counts. The chain links TRBV5-1 to TRBJ2-3; D might be TRBD2 (5 bases). V shed 4 bases and J shed 6 bases, with 9 bases lying between them. Looked up from germline, CDR1 is SGHRS and CDR2 is YFSETQ. The CDR3 length is 12 residues. The CDR3 loop is CASSPSRDTQYF. The CDR3 DNA is TGCGCCAGCAGCCCTAGCAGGGATACGCAGTATTTT. The entire variable domain, with the rest obtained from reference TRBV5-1 and TRBJ2-3, is as follows: KAGVTQTPRYLIKTRGQQVTLSCSPISGHRSVSWYQQTPGQGLQFLFEYFSETQRNKGNFPGRFSGRQFSNSRSEMNVSTLELGDSALYLCASSPSRDTQYFGPGTRLTVL.

Comments on this clonotype: This sequence may be a read error, since a much larger clone differs from it by one base. The V and J genes are TRBV5-4 and TRBJ2-3; D is uncertain. This CDR3 region has 15 residues. V was shortened by 3 bases and J by 2 bases, with 13 bases between the two germline ends. CDR1 is SGHNT and CDR2 is YYREEE in the germline V gene (reference sequence). The CDR3 region is CASSSSRVNTDTQYF. CDR3 in DNA: TGTGCCAGCAGCTCCTCACGGGTAAACACAGATACGCAGTATTTT.

This clonotype was counted many times. The rearrangement links TRBV6-6 to TRBJ2-1, with a tentative D call TRBD1 (5 bases). Trimming stripped 5 bases from V and 1 base from J, with 15 bases between. CDR1 MNHNY and CDR2 SVGAGI come from the germline V gene (reference sequence). This CDR3 comprises 16 residues. The CDR3 loop reads CASSELKGFSYNEQFF. The CDR3 bases are TGTGCCAGCAGTGAGCTAAAGGGGTTTTCCTACAATGAGCAGTTCTTC.

The sample holds many counts of this clonotype. V gene TRBV10-3 combines with J gene TRBJ2-5, with 8 nucleotides matching TRBD1. V lost 7 bases to trimming and J lost 5 bases; unmatched junction nucleotides: 12. The CDR3 is made up of 15 amino acids. Per the germline V gene, CDR1 is ENHRY and CDR2 is SYGVKD. The CDR3 region is CAITPPDRARETQYF. CDR3 DNA sequence: TGTGCCATCACCCCCCCGGACAGGGCGAGGGAGACCCAGTACTTC.

The V and J genes are TRBV9 and TRBJ2-5; TRBD2 matches 16 bases. The CDR3 is made up of 17 amino acids. CDR1 is SGDLS, CDR2 YYNGEE, per germline. Trimming removed 0 bases from V and 6 bases from J; junction bases left unmatched: 5. The CDR3 is CASSVAGLAGGPKTQYF. CDR3 nucleotides: TGTGCCAGCAGCGTAGCGGGACTAGCGGGGGGGCCTAAGACCCAGTACTTC.